One and the same sample provided the 18 T cell receptor beta chains below, sequenced in a study of blood T cell repertoires in COVID-19. Sequenced by immunoSEQ multiplex PCR; TCRdb stores in-frame clones only, minus some. The data show roughly 300,000 clones, approximately 80% seen once. The sample comprised peripheral blood. These receptors were collected from an older woman with active or convalescent COVID-19.

The rearrangement uses TRBV15 and TRBJ1-1; TRBD1 aligns across 8 bases. Germline CDR1 is LNHNV and CDR2 is YYDKDF (reference sequence). V dropped 3 bases and J dropped 3; count of bases not matched to a gene: 3. The CDR3 runs to 14 residues. For the CDR3, the DNA is TGTGCCACCAGCAGTCTGACAGGGGACACTGAAGCTTTCTTT. It encodes CATSSLTGDTEAFF.

CDR3 in amino acids: CASRQGGGTDTQYF. The CDR3, as DNA: TGTGCCAGCAGACAGGGGGGGGGCACAGATACGCAGTATTTT. The rearrangement uses TRBV2 and TRBJ2-3; maybe TRBD1 (8 bases). The CDR3 is 14 amino acids. Germline V gene data show CDR1 as SNHLY and CDR2 as FYNNEI. Trimming left V 6 bases short and J 1 base short, with 11 bases between.

The CDR3 sequence is CASSPQGISYNEQFF. The CDR3 DNA reads TGTGCCAGCAGCCCGCAGGGGATATCCTACAATGAGCAGTTCTTC. The rearrangement joins TRBV7-3 to TRBJ2-1; TRBD1 might be the D (6 bases). Germline CDR1 SGHTA, CDR2 FQGTGA. Trimming cost V 5 bases and J 1 base, with 12 bases left between them. The CDR3 has 15 residues.

V and J are TRBV10-3 and TRBJ1-2; D not resolved. Germline values: CDR1 ENHRY, CDR2 SYGVKD. The CDR3 sequence is 13 residues long. V lost 7 bases, J lost 0 bases, and 9 bases lay in between. CDR3 sequence reads: CAINDGANYGYTF. The CDR3 DNA sequence: TGTGCCATCAACGACGGAGCTAACTATGGCTACACCTTC.

This rearrangement joins TRBV11-3 to TRBJ2-3, with D tentatively TRBD1 (5 bases). This CDR3 is built from 16 residues. V gave up 1 base and J gave up 2 bases, with 13 bases separating them. Germline CDR1 and CDR2: SGHNT and YENEEA. The CDR3 bases are TGTGCCAGCAGCTTAGGGGTCAGGGATTACACAGATACGCAGTATTTT. Its translation: CASSLGVRDYTDTQYF.

The chain carries TRBV18 and TRBJ1-2, with 8 bases matching TRBD1. Germline-derived CDR1 and CDR2 are KGHSH and LQKENI. V was pared by 6 bases and J by 5 bases, with 11 bases of the junction left unmatched. The CDR3 is 15 amino acids. This CDR3 is CASSLSGQGPYGYTF. The CDR3 DNA follows: TGTGCCAGCTCGCTCTCCGGACAGGGACCTTATGGCTACACCTTC.

Only a few counts were recorded for this clone. The chain has TRBV13 and TRBJ2-1, with 7 nucleotides matching TRBD1. CDR3 length equals 14 residues. CDR1 and CDR2 (germline): PRHDT, FYEKMQ (reference sequence). V shed 0 bases, J shed 5 bases, and the junction held 1 base outside the gene matches. In DNA, the CDR3 is TGTGCCAGCAGCTTAGGGACAGGGAACAATGAGCAGTTCTTC. Translation: CASSLGTGNNEQFF.

The chain is built from TRBV18 and TRBJ2-2; perhaps TRBD2 as D (7 bases). The CDR3 consists of 16 residues. V lost 4 bases and J 5 bases, leaving 17 bases between the germline ends. The germline V gene encodes CDR1 KGHSH and CDR2 LQKENI. The CDR3 DNA reads TGTGCCAGCTCACGACGAGGGGGGGCGGAGACCGGGGAGCTGTTTTTT. Its translation is CASSRRGGAETGELFF.

The chain has TRBV5-6 and TRBJ1-3, with 8 bases that match TRBD1. The germline V gene encodes CDR1 SGHDT and CDR2 YYEEEE. CDR3 length equals 16 residues. J was trimmed by 2 bases and V by 4 bases; bases with no gene match: 8. The CDR3 spells CASSQTGGPTGNTIYF. The CDR3 region has the DNA TGTGCCAGCAGCCAAACAGGGGGGCCTACTGGAAACACCATATATTTT.

This clone is a singleton in its sample. This chain uses TRBV29-1 with TRBJ2-7; 10 bases map to TRBD2. J gave up 6 bases and V 6 bases, and 11 bases lay outside the gene matches. The CDR3 is 14 amino acids. CDR1 is SQVTM, CDR2 ANQGSEA, per germline. The CDR3 here is CSVAGTSESTEQYF. The CDR3 DNA reads TGCAGCGTCGCCGGGACTAGCGAGTCGACCGAGCAGTACTTC.

V usage is TRBV19 and J usage is TRBJ1-2; TRBD1 agrees at 7 bases. The junction had 7 bases not matched to a gene; V was cut back by 1 base and J by 8 bases. Germline V CDR1 and CDR2: LNHDA, SQIVND (reference sequence). This CDR3 is 14 amino acids long. This chain's CDR3 is CASSIARDSSGYTF. The CDR3 DNA sequence: TGTGCCAGTAGTATAGCTCGGGACAGCTCCGGCTACACCTTC.

The sample holds one count of this clone. The genes are TRBV18 and TRBJ2-1, with a possible D match to TRBD2 (5 bases). The CDR3 length is 16 residues. CDR1 KGHSH and CDR2 LQKENI come from the germline V gene. V lost 3 bases, J lost 0 bases, and 12 bases lay in between. The CDR3 DNA follows: TGTGCCAGCTCACCCTCGGCGGGCTACTCCTACAATGAGCAGTTCTTC. It encodes CASSPSAGYSYNEQFF. The full variable domain, in which reference TRBV18 and TRBJ2-1 provide the parts outside the CDR3, is NAGVMQNPRHLVRRRGQEARLRCSPMKGHSHVYWYRQLPEEGLKFMVYLQKENIIDESGMPKERFSAEFPKEGPSILRIQQVVRGDSAAYFCASSPSAGYSYNEQFFGPGTRLTVL.

This clone was detected only once. The V gene is TRBV7-7, the J gene TRBJ2-3; possibly TRBD2 for D (5 bases). Germline V gene sequence: CDR1 SSHAT, CDR2 FNYEAQ (reference sequence). The CDR3 covers 13 residues. This CDR3 reads CAIEAEGTDTQYF. In DNA form, the CDR3 reads TGTGCTATCGAAGCGGAAGGCACAGATACGCAGTATTTT.

The chain combines TRBV2 with TRBJ1-6; D unresolved. The germline V gene has CDR1 SNHLY and CDR2 FYNNEI. CDR3 size: 17 residues. V was cut by 5 bases and J by 1 base, with 15 bases left in between. The CDR3 DNA follows: TGTGCCAGCAGTTCGTTCTACGACGGGTCCTATAATTCACCCCTCCACTTT. This sequence encodes CASSSFYDGSYNSPLHF.

This clone was observed a handful of times. For the CDR3, the DNA is TGTGCCAGCAGCTTAAACATCCACGAGCAGTACTTC. This codes for CASSLNIHEQYF. V and J are TRBV7-9 and TRBJ2-7; D gene uncertain. The CDR3 has 12 amino acids. CDR1 is SEHNR, CDR2 FQNEAQ, per germline (reference sequence). V was trimmed by 2 bases and J by 5 bases, leaving 7 bases between them.

The CDR3 DNA reads as TGTGCCAGCAGCTCCCAGGGAAGGGATGGCTACACCTTC. Translated, it gives CASSSQGRDGYTF. The rearrangement uses TRBV5-6 and TRBJ1-2, with D tentatively TRBD1 (5 bases). Germline loops: CDR1 SGHDT, CDR2 YYEEEE. V shed 3 bases and J shed 6 bases, with 12 bases lying between them. The CDR3 extends over 13 amino acids.

The gene calls are TRBV19 and TRBJ2-3, with 10 bases matching TRBD1. V was pared by 3 bases and J by 4 bases, with 16 bases of the junction left unmatched. Germline values: CDR1 LNHDA, CDR2 SQIVND (reference sequence). This CDR3 has 19 amino acids. CDR3 in amino acids: CASSILLGRGQGSPDTQYF. In nucleotides, the CDR3 is TGTGCCAGTAGTATTTTACTTGGGCGGGGACAGGGGTCTCCAGATACGCAGTATTTT.

The J gene is TRBJ1-3, the V gene TRBV6-5; TRBD1 matches 9 bases. V lost 7 bases and J lost 5; bases outside the gene matches: 6. This CDR3 spans 14 amino acids. Germline V gives CDR1 MNHEY, CDR2 SVGAGI. DNA of the CDR3: TGTGCCAGCACCCAGGACAGGGGTAGAAACACCATATATTTT. This encodes CASTQDRGRNTIYF.